Below are 28 T cell receptor beta chains sequenced from a single sample in a study of naive and memory T cell subsets. Four PCR rounds used nested alpha and beta constant region primers plus the SP2 primer. TCRdb fed the 5' RACE reads into MiXCR, producing one record per CDR3 protein. This table holds over 45,000 distinct CDR3 sequences, approximately 4.5% found once. TCR cDNA received a 3' ligated oligonucleotide that carried a UMI. The receptor source for this set is a female donor in good health.

This clonotype was seen many times. The rearrangement joins TRBV12-3 or TRBV12-4 to TRBJ2-2, with 7 bases that match TRBD1. J was trimmed by 5 bases and V by 7 bases; bases with no gene match: 10. CDR3 length: 15 amino acids. This CDR3 is CASTLDRVVTGELFF. CDR3 bases: TGTGCCAGCACCCTAGACAGGGTCGTGACCGGGGAGCTGTTTTTT.

The chain has TRBV27 and TRBJ2-5; 9 bases line up with TRBD1. This CDR3 spans 15 amino acids. Germline trimming cut 2 bases from V and 4 bases from J; bases unmatched to any gene: 5. Germline lookup yields CDR1 MNHEY and CDR2 SMNVEV (reference sequence). The CDR3 sequence is CASSLRQGVRETQYF. The CDR3 nucleotides read TGTGCCAGCAGTTTACGACAGGGGGTGCGAGAGACCCAGTACTTC.

As concerns this clonotype: One junction end disagrees with the germline gene, perhaps due to a read error. The chain uses TRBV27 and TRBJ1-2, with 9 nucleotides matching TRBD1. CDR1 is MNHEY and CDR2 is SMNVEV in the germline V gene (reference sequence). The CDR3 extends over 13 amino acids. Here the CDR3 DNA reads TGTGCCAGCAGTTCCCGGACAGGGGATGGCGACACCTTC. This codes for CASSSRTGDGDTF.

CDR3 residues: CASIGTSGRTGELFF. In DNA, the CDR3 is TGTGCCAGCATCGGGACTAGCGGGAGGACCGGGGAGCTGTTTTTT. The rearrangement joins TRBV6-5 to TRBJ2-2; TRBD2 matches at 15 bases. The J segment lost 5 bases and the V segment lost 7 bases, leaving 2 bases of the junction unmatched. This CDR3 comprises 15 residues. Germline-derived CDR1 and CDR2 are MNHEY and SVGAGI.

This clonotype was counted many times. V is TRBV2 and J is TRBJ2-7, with TRBD2 matching 7 bases. V gave up 7 bases and J gave up 2 bases; unmatched junction bases: 11. There are 15 residues in the CDR3. Germline loops: CDR1 SNHLY, CDR2 FYNNEI. CDR3 residues: CASKLVAGATYEQYF. CDR3 nucleotide sequence: TGTGCCAGCAAACTCGTGGCGGGAGCTACCTACGAGCAGTACTTC.

CDR3: CSAGLAGVREQYF. The DNA for the CDR3 is TGCAGTGCTGGGCTAGCGGGAGTTCGCGAGCAGTACTTC. The rearrangement links TRBV20-1 to TRBJ2-7, with 10 bases lining up with TRBD2. The ends lost 5 bases at V and 6 bases at J; junction bases unmatched: 7. There are 13 residues in the CDR3. Germline V lookup: CDR1 DFQATT, CDR2 SNEGSKA (reference sequence).

The chain employs TRBV20-1 and TRBJ2-7; no clear D gene. The germline V gene encodes CDR1 DFQATT and CDR2 SNEGSKA (reference sequence). The CDR3 contains 12 residues. V lost 4 bases and J 1 base, leaving 8 bases between the germline ends. The CDR3 DNA reads as TGCAGTGCTATGGGTAATTCCTACGAGCAGTACTTC. This sequence encodes CSAMGNSYEQYF.

This clonotype showed up many times. The V and J genes are TRBV11-2 and TRBJ2-7; 8 bases are a match to TRBD2. The CDR3 is 17 amino acids. V gave up 2 bases and J gave up 0 bases; unmatched junction bases: 9. CDR1 and CDR2 from the germline V gene are SGHAT and FQNNGV. The CDR3 DNA sequence: TGTGCCAGCAGCTTATTCCCCGCGGGAGGACGCTCCTACGAGCAGTACTTC. The encoded protein is CASSLFPAGGRSYEQYF. The variable domain in full, completed from reference TRBV11-2 and TRBJ2-7, reads EAGVAQSPRYKIIEKRQSVAFWCNPISGHATLYWYQQILGQGPKLLIQFQNNGVVDDSQLPKDRFSAERLKGVDSTLKIQPAKLEDSAVYLCASSLFPAGGRSYEQYFGPGTRLTVT.

Ten or more counts support this clonotype. The chain employs TRBV11-2 and TRBJ2-1, with no clear D. V lost 6 bases to trimming and J lost 4 bases, with 10 bases between them. Germline lookup yields CDR1 SGHAT and CDR2 FQNNGV. This CDR3 contains 13 residues. In DNA form, the CDR3 reads TGTGCCAGCAGGTCGCCTCGGTACAATGAGCAGTTCTTC. It encodes CASRSPRYNEQFF.

This clonotype was counted between two and nine times. This chain links TRBV2 with TRBJ1-5, with 10 bases identical to TRBD1. This CDR3 has 15 amino acids. Germline lookup yields CDR1 SNHLY and CDR2 FYNNEI. With V trimmed by 5 bases and J by 7 bases, 8 bases remained unmatched. The CDR3 nucleotides read TGTGCCAGCAGTAAGGACAGGGGGTCAGGACAGCCCCAGCATTTT. It yields the protein CASSKDRGSGQPQHF.

V usage is TRBV5-4 and J usage is TRBJ2-7, with D possibly TRBD1 on 6 matching bases. The V end was cut by 1 base, the J end by 0 bases, with 8 bases between. This CDR3 region has 14 residues. The V gene's germline CDR1 is SGHNT and CDR2 YYREEE (reference sequence). CDR3 residues: CASSLWTVSYEQYF. Written as DNA, the CDR3 is TGTGCCAGCAGCTTGTGGACAGTCTCCTACGAGCAGTACTTC.

This clonotype was seen at least ten times. This chain joins TRBV20-1 and TRBJ2-5; TRBD2 is a possible D gene (6 bases). The CDR3 covers 15 residues. V dropped 3 bases and J dropped 3 bases, with 17 bases sitting between them. Germline V lookup: CDR1 DFQATT, CDR2 SNEGSKA (reference sequence). CDR3 nucleotides: TGCAGTGCTAGTGGATCGGCTAGCGCTAAAGAGACCCAGTACTTC. Its translation: CSASGSASAKETQYF.

This clonotype was observed at least ten times. The chain uses TRBV9 and TRBJ1-1; no definite D call. The CDR3 is 14 residues long. Germline values: CDR1 SGDLS, CDR2 YYNGEE. Trimming pared 0 bases from V and 1 base from J, leaving 7 bases between. CDR3 region: CASSVEVWNTEAFF. CDR3 nucleotides: TGTGCCAGCAGCGTAGAAGTGTGGAACACTGAAGCTTTCTTT.

This clonotype has a count of ten or more. The chain links TRBV6-1 to TRBJ1-5, with TRBD1 as a possible D gene (6 bases). Trimming removed 3 bases at V and 4 bases at J, with 16 bases between. Germline CDR1 reads MNHNS; CDR2 reads SASEGT. The CDR3 runs to 16 residues. The CDR3 DNA sequence: TGTGCCAGCAGTGACTATCGAGGGGGGGGAAATCAGCCCCAGCATTTT. This codes for CASSDYRGGGNQPQHF.

This clonotype has ten or more counts. The chain uses TRBV29-1 and TRBJ2-7; D is unresolved. V gave up 4 bases and J gave up 1 base, with 14 bases separating them. The CDR3 spans 14 residues. Germline-derived CDR1 and CDR2 are SQVTM and ANQGSEA. Here the CDR3 DNA reads TGCAGCGTTGTGGTGGGCCTAGGGTCCTACGAGCAGTACTTC. Translated: CSVVVGLGSYEQYF.

In its sample, this clonotype was seen many times. The genes are TRBV14 and TRBJ1-3; D is undetermined. Per germline, CDR1 SGHDN and CDR2 FVKESK. This CDR3 has 12 amino acids. Deletions cut 2 bases from V and 9 bases from J, with 8 bases between. This chain's CDR3 is CASSQTIGTIYF. CDR3 nucleotides: TGTGCCAGCAGCCAAACCATAGGCACCATATATTTT. Based on the CDR3 plus reference TRBV14 and TRBJ1-3, the full variable domain is EAGVTQFPSHSVIEKGQTVTLRCDPISGHDNLYWYRRVMGKEIKFLLHFVKESKQDESGMPNNRFLAERTGGTYSTLKVQPAELEDSGVYFCASSQTIGTIYFGEGSWLTVV.

This clonotype was detected ten times or more. The gene calls are TRBV6-5 and TRBJ2-7; perhaps TRBD2 as D (6 bases). CDR1 and CDR2 from the germline V gene are MNHEY and SVGAGI. Trimming removed 3 bases from V and 1 base from J, with 10 bases in between. The CDR3 covers 14 residues. The CDR3 coding sequence is TGTGCCAGCAGTTATAGCGGACTTTCCTACGAGCAGTACTTC. It codes for CASSYSGLSYEQYF.

This clonotype was observed at least ten times. The chain has TRBV6-1 and TRBJ1-5; 9 bases fit TRBD1. The V and J ends lost 7 bases and 4 bases, in that order; junction bases with no gene match: 8. The CDR3 sequence is 15 residues long. Looked up from germline, CDR1 is MNHNS and CDR2 is SASEGT. In nucleotides, the CDR3 is TGTGCCAGCACCATAGATGGGACAGGGAATCAGCCCCAGCATTTT. Translating gives CASTIDGTGNQPQHF.

This clonotype was observed many times. The chain links TRBV7-2 to TRBJ2-2; the D is unclear. The germline V gene encodes CDR1 SGHTA and CDR2 FQGNSA. Trimming cost V 1 base and J 4 bases, with 7 bases left between them. There are 14 residues in the CDR3. CDR3 region: CASSLGRSTGELFF. The CDR3 nucleotides are TGTGCCAGCAGCTTAGGAAGGAGCACCGGGGAGCTGTTTTTT.

This clonotype has ten or more counts. V gene TRBV28 combines with J gene TRBJ2-1; D is undetermined. The CDR3 is 14 residues long. Trimming shortened V by 6 bases and J by 9 bases, and 18 bases separated the two germline ends. Germline values: CDR1 MDHEN, CDR2 SYDVKM. DNA for the CDR3: TGTGCCAGCAGCCTCGTCGAGGTGGAGCGTGAGCAGTTCTTC. This sequence encodes CASSLVEVEREQFF.

The table lists this clonotype with many counts. The CDR3 loop reads CASSVDMRATGELFF. CDR3 DNA: TGTGCCAGCAGCGTAGATATGCGGGCCACCGGGGAGCTGTTTTTT. V and J are TRBV9 and TRBJ2-2; D is perhaps TRBD2 (5 bases). This CDR3 is built from 15 residues. Between the trimmed V and J ends, which lost 0 bases and 4 bases, there was a span of 10 bases. Germline loops: CDR1 SGDLS, CDR2 YYNGEE.

This clonotype was seen just once. A read error is possible here, since a much larger clone lies one base away. No conserved phenylalanine or tryptophan ends this CDR3, so it is likely a read error. The chain combines TRBV29-1 with TRBJ2-7; no clear D. This CDR3 has 12 residues. The V gene's germline CDR1 is SQVTM and CDR2 ANQGSEA. The V gene lost 2 bases and the J gene lost 5 bases, with 10 bases spanning the gap. CDR3 protein: CSVEWPGDEQYL. The CDR3 DNA is TGCAGCGTTGAATGGCCCGGTGACGAGCAGTACCTC.

This clonotype was counted many times. The rearrangement uses TRBV5-4 and TRBJ1-1; the D is unclear. Trimming took off 4 bases at V and 4 bases at J, with 14 bases between the two ends. The germline gives CDR1 SGHNT, CDR2 YYREEE (reference sequence). The CDR3 runs 14 residues. CDR3 coding DNA: TGTGCCAGCAGCCCACGTCGGCAGCTCACTGAAGCTTTCTTT. Its protein product is CASSPRRQLTEAFF.

This chain uses TRBV19 with TRBJ2-1; 7 nucleotides match TRBD2. Germline lookup yields CDR1 LNHDA and CDR2 SQIVND (reference sequence). The J segment lost 3 bases and the V segment lost 0 bases, leaving 2 bases of the junction unmatched. The CDR3 consists of 15 residues. CDR3 loop: CASSIEGRDYNEQFF. In DNA, the CDR3 is TGTGCCAGTAGTATAGAAGGGAGGGACTACAATGAGCAGTTCTTC. The variable domain in full, completed from reference TRBV19 and TRBJ2-1, reads DGGITQSPKYLFRKEGQNVTLSCEQNLNHDAMYWYRQDPGQGLRLIYYSQIVNDFQKGDIAEGYSVSREKKESFPLTVTSAQKNPTAFYLCASSIEGRDYNEQFFGPGTRLTVL.

This clonotype was seen repeatedly, ten times or more. The genes are TRBV4-3 and TRBJ2-6; no definite D call. Trimming removed 0 bases from V and 0 bases from J, with 3 bases in between. CDR1 and CDR2 from the germline V gene are LGHNA and YSLEER. The CDR3 has 15 amino acids. CDR3 sequence reads: CASSQDGSGANVLTF. CDR3 coding DNA: TGCGCCAGCAGCCAAGACGGCTCTGGGGCCAACGTCCTGACTTTC.

Turning to this clonotype: Sequence at one end of the junction differs from germline and may be a read error. The chain couples TRBV27 to TRBJ1-2, with 8 positions matching TRBD1. CDR3 length equals 15 residues. From germline, CDR1 is MNHEY and CDR2 SMNVEV (reference sequence). DNA for the CDR3: TGTGCCAGCAGCCCAGGACAGGGTTCTAACTATGGCGACACCTTC. This sequence encodes CASSPGQGSNYGDTF.

This clonotype was counted many times. The V and J genes are TRBV20-1 and TRBJ2-1; 7 bases fit TRBD2. CDR1 is DFQATT and CDR2 is SNEGSKA in the germline V gene (reference sequence). Trimming took 3 bases from V and 8 from J; bases not matched to a gene: 4. This CDR3 is 12 amino acids long. The CDR3 bases are TGCAGTGCTAGTGGTCTAGCGGATGAGCAGTTCTTC. As protein: CSASGLADEQFF.

Only a few counts were recorded for this clonotype. This rearrangement joins TRBV9 to TRBJ2-2; TRBD2 matches at 8 bases. Germline V lookup: CDR1 SGDLS, CDR2 YYNGEE. V was pared by 4 bases and J by 5 bases, with 7 bases of the junction left unmatched. The CDR3 covers 15 residues. The CDR3 DNA is TGTGCCAGCAGCCAAAGCGGGAGAAATACCGGGGAGCTGTTTTTT. Encoded protein: CASSQSGRNTGELFF.